This is a list of T cell receptor beta chains from one sample in a study of brain T cells in children with intractable seizures. The data were produced by immunoSEQ multiplex PCR, yet TCRdb's version contains in-frame clones alone and is incomplete. The sample lists hundreds of thousands of clones; about 94% were seen once. Sequences were derived from peripheral blood, sampled more than 4 months after surgery. Source of these receptors: a boy in the first two years of life with tuberous sclerosis and intractable seizures. CDR3s include the opening cysteine and the closing phenylalanine or tryptophan. The D gene is left open where the match is weak. Clone size is not always given. Where it is, it says once, few, many or a class for expanded clones.

v_call: TRBV5-1; j_call: TRBJ2-5; d_call: .; clone_size: .; cdr3_aa: CASSLTPGRQETQYF; cdr3_nt: TGCGCCAGCAGCCTCACGCCGGGACGCCAAGAGACCCAGTACTTC
v_call: TRBV6-5; j_call: TRBJ2-7; d_call: .; clone_size: .; cdr3_aa: CASSYQDPGWYEQYF; cdr3_nt: TGTGCCAGCAGTTACCAGGACCCAGGCTGGTACGAGCAGTACTTC
v_call: TRBV7-9; j_call: TRBJ2-1; d_call: .; clone_size: .; cdr3_aa: CASIYGDYNEQFF; cdr3_nt: TGTGCCAGCATCTACGGGGACTACAATGAGCAGTTCTTC
v_call: TRBV5-5; j_call: TRBJ2-7; d_call: .; clone_size: .; cdr3_aa: CASSLVAGGGYEQYF; cdr3_nt: TGTGCCAGCAGCTTGGTGGCAGGGGGAGGCTACGAGCAGTACTTC
v_call: TRBV19; j_call: TRBJ2-6; d_call: .; clone_size: once; cdr3_aa: CASTPQREFSGANVLTF; cdr3_nt: TGTGCCAGTACCCCTCAAAGAGAGTTCTCTGGGGCCAACGTCCTGACTTTC
v_call: TRBV28; j_call: TRBJ2-3; d_call: .; clone_size: .; cdr3_aa: CASSPRDTQYF; cdr3_nt: TGTGCCAGCAGCCCACGGGATACGCAGTATTTT
v_call: TRBV7-2; j_call: TRBJ2-7; d_call: .; clone_size: once; cdr3_aa: CASSLDRIGLEQYF; cdr3_nt: TGTGCCAGCAGCTTAGACAGGATTGGTCTCGAGCAGTACTTC
v_call: TRBV4-1; j_call: TRBJ1-2; d_call: TRBD1; clone_size: .; cdr3_aa: CASSQGREGAGGYTF; cdr3_nt: TGCGCCAGCAGCCAAGGTCGGGAGGGGGCCGGGGGCTACACCTTC
v_call: TRBV2; j_call: TRBJ2-7; d_call: TRBD2; clone_size: .; cdr3_aa: CASAGGPYEQYF; cdr3_nt: TGTGCCAGCGCGGGAGGGCCCTACGAGCAGTACTTC
v_call: TRBV11-3; j_call: TRBJ2-1; d_call: .; clone_size: .; cdr3_aa: CASSPPRGSNHEQFF; cdr3_nt: TGTGCCAGCAGCCCCCCGAGAGGAAGTAATCATGAGCAGTTCTTC